Presented here are 10 T cell receptor beta chains from one specimen sequenced in a study of monozygotic twins with cystic fibrosis. The repertoire was sequenced with immunoSEQ multiplex PCR; TCRdb's copy has only in-frame clones and lacks some. The table lists approximately 24,000 clones, roughly 96% of them singletons. The sample taken for sequencing was blood. Receptors were obtained from a girl aged 2 to 9 with cystic fibrosis.

The chain recombines TRBV6-6 with TRBJ2-1; D remains ambiguous. The CDR3 runs to 11 residues. V was trimmed by 7 bases and J by 5 bases, leaving 6 bases between them. Germline assignment: CDR1 MNHNY and CDR2 SVGAGI (reference sequence). The CDR3 here is CASMVHNEQFF. The CDR3 DNA sequence: TGTGCCAGCATGGTGCACAATGAGCAGTTCTTC.

The chain employs TRBV7-9 and TRBJ2-3; the D is unclear. The V end lost 1 base, the J end lost 3 bases, and 8 bases lay between the germline ends. The CDR3 spans 14 residues. CDR1 and CDR2 from the germline V gene are SEHNR and FQNEAQ (reference sequence). CDR3 coding DNA: TGTGCCAGCAGCTTAGGGGTAAGGACAGATACGCAGTATTTT. It yields the protein CASSLGVRTDTQYF.

This sequence joins TRBV19 and TRBJ1-5, with a tentative D call TRBD1 (6 bases). V lost 6 bases, J lost 7 bases, and 13 bases lay in between. The CDR3 sequence is 13 residues long. From germline, CDR1 is LNHDA and CDR2 SQIVND (reference sequence). The CDR3 loop is CASSFTGTQPQHF. In DNA form, the CDR3 reads TGTGCCAGTAGCTTCACAGGGACCCAGCCCCAGCATTTT.

The chain joins TRBV5-1 to TRBJ2-1; 14 bases map to TRBD2. Germline trimming cut 0 bases from V and 8 bases from J; bases unmatched to any gene: 4. CDR1 and CDR2 from the germline V gene are SGHRS and YFSETQ. The CDR3 has 16 residues. As DNA, the CDR3 is TGCGCCAGCAGCTTGGGACTAGCGGGAGGGCGGGATGAGCAGTTCTTC. Translating it yields CASSLGLAGGRDEQFF.

The rearrangement links TRBV9 to TRBJ2-7; 10 bases map to TRBD2. The CDR3 has 19 amino acids. The junction had 16 bases not matched to a gene; V was cut back by 4 bases and J by 0 bases. Germline V CDR1 and CDR2: SGDLS, YYNGEE. CDR3 loop: CASSTGTSVPLTGSYEQYF. The CDR3 DNA reads TGTGCCAGCAGCACCGGGACTAGCGTACCCCTAACCGGCTCCTACGAGCAGTACTTC. The full variable domain, its missing parts supplied by reference TRBV9 and TRBJ2-7, is DSGVTQTPKHLITATGQRVTLRCSPRSGDLSVYWYQQSLDQGLQFLIQYYNGEERAKGNILERFSAQQFPDLHSELNLSSLELGDSALYFCASSTGTSVPLTGSYEQYFGPGTRLTVT.

J is TRBJ1-1 and V is TRBV4-3; D gene uncertain. Germline CDR1 reads LGHNA; CDR2 reads YSLEER. The V end lost 0 bases, the J end lost 0 bases, and 11 bases lay between the germline ends. This CDR3 has 16 amino acids. CDR3 sequence reads: CASSQDSSPMNTEAFF. CDR3 DNA sequence: TGCGCCAGCAGCCAAGATTCCAGCCCCATGAACACTGAAGCTTTCTTT.

V usage is TRBV5-4 and J usage is TRBJ1-5; the match to TRBD1 covers 7 bases. V lost 0 bases and J lost 3; bases outside the gene matches: 3. This CDR3 contains 15 residues. The germline V gene encodes CDR1 SGHNT and CDR2 YYREEE (reference sequence). The DNA for the CDR3 is TGTGCCAGCAGCTTGGGGACAGGTGTCAATCAGCCCCAGCATTTT. Translated, it gives CASSLGTGVNQPQHF.

This clone is a singleton in its sample. The V and J genes are TRBV10-2 and TRBJ1-4; D uncertain. CDR3 length: 13 amino acids. CDR1 and CDR2 from the germline V gene are WSHSY and SAAADI. The ends were cut back, 6 bases at V and 7 bases at J, with 12 bases in the middle. CDR3 sequence reads: CASRDWSGEKLFF. CDR3 nucleotides: TGCGCCAGCAGAGATTGGAGTGGTGAAAAACTGTTTTTT.

The genes are TRBV6-5 and TRBJ1-3; D ambiguous. Germline lookup yields CDR1 MNHEY and CDR2 SVGAGI. The V end lost 8 bases, the J end lost 3 bases, and 5 bases lay between the germline ends. The CDR3 length is 11 residues. The CDR3, as DNA: TGTGCCAGCGAGGTTGGAAACACCATATATTTT. It specifies CASEVGNTIYF.

This clone was recorded only once. A read error may account for a junction end that differs from germline. This chain connects TRBV6-4 to TRBJ2-2; the match to TRBD2 covers 11 bases. From germline, CDR1 is MRHNA and CDR2 SNTAGT. CDR3 length equals 16 residues. CDR3 residues: CASRDSGLADTGELFF. The CDR3 coding sequence is TGTGCCAGCAGAGACTCGGGACTAGCGGACACCGGGGAGCTGTTTTTT.